The 15 T cell receptor beta chains below come from one sample, sequenced in a study of regulatory T cells in long-lasting Graves disease. Sample time point: newly diagnosed GD, antithyroid drugs for less than 3 months. Preparation of the TCR library used RNA extracted from PBMCs. Libraries of TCR beta came from iRepertoire HTBI primers plus Arm-PCR of CDR3 regions. TCRdb processed the multiplex PCR reads anew with MiXCR; each CDR3 protein has one entry. The table shows 550,000 to 700,000 distinct CDR3 sequences, with around 15% occurring only once. The same specimen was also included in a second study, on T cells in Graves' hyperthyroidism and ophthalmopathy.

This specimen consisted of peripheral blood mononuclear cells (PBMCs), obtained at new diagnosis, from a patient treated with antithyroid drugs. These receptors came from a man between 18 and 35 years old with Graves disease.

This clonotype was counted only a few times. The chain combines TRBV3-1 with TRBJ2-3; a possible D gene is TRBD1 (7 bases). Germline CDR1 LGHDT, CDR2 YNNKEL (reference sequence). The CDR3 length is 18 residues. V was shortened by 4 bases and J by 6 bases, with 26 bases between the two germline ends. CDR3 sequence (DNA): TGTGCCAGCAGCCCCCTTAGCGCGTTCCAGGGGGGACCGGATACGCAGTATTTT. Its translation: CASSPLSAFQGGPDTQYF.

The CDR3 DNA reads TGTGCCAGTAGTATCGGCGGGAGCTCGAATGAGCAGTTCTTC. Its protein product is CASSIGGSSNEQFF. The V and J genes are TRBV19 and TRBJ2-1; TRBD2 agrees at 7 bases. Germline CDR1 is LNHDA and CDR2 is SQIVND (reference sequence). V lost 3 bases, J lost 7 bases, and 6 bases stayed unmatched. The CDR3 sequence is 14 residues long. The complete variable domain, with remaining parts taken from reference TRBV19 and TRBJ2-1, reads DGGITQSPKYLFRKEGQNVTLSCEQNLNHDAMYWYRQDPGQGLRLIYYSQIVNDFQKGDIAEGYSVSREKKESFPLTVTSAQKNPTAFYLCASSIGGSSNEQFFGPGTRLTVL.

This clonotype was seen only a few times. The chain recombines TRBV20-1 with TRBJ2-7; maybe TRBD2 (5 bases). The CDR3 spans 14 residues. The V and J ends lost 3 bases and 1 base respectively, with 13 bases between them. The germline gives CDR1 DFQATT, CDR2 SNEGSKA (reference sequence). The CDR3 here is CSASGRGTSYEQYF. The CDR3 DNA reads TGCAGTGCTAGCGGCCGGGGTACGTCCTACGAGCAGTACTTC.

This clonotype was counted at least ten times. The gene calls are TRBV7-9 and TRBJ2-3; 8 bases match TRBD2. The CDR3 loop spans 17 amino acids. Looked up from germline, CDR1 is SEHNR and CDR2 is FQNEAQ (reference sequence). V lost 2 bases and J lost 2; bases outside the gene matches: 9. The CDR3 spells CASSLFSSGSSTDTQYF. The DNA of the CDR3 is TGTGCCAGCAGCTTATTTTCGAGCGGGAGCTCCACAGATACGCAGTATTTT.

In this sample, this clonotype turned up many times. The chain is built from TRBV28 and TRBJ2-7, with D uncertain. CDR3 length: 15 amino acids. CDR1 MDHEN and CDR2 SYDVKM come from the germline V gene. Deletions cut 5 bases from V and 7 bases from J, with 21 bases between. CDR3 DNA sequence: TGTGCCAGCAGTCCTCGGACCGAAAGGACGTGGGAGCAGTACTTC. Amino acids: CASSPRTERTWEQYF.

This clonotype was picked up many times. The J gene is TRBJ1-4, the V gene TRBV6-1, with a tentative D call TRBD1 (5 bases). The CDR3 length is 15 residues. The V and J ends lost 5 bases and 3 bases respectively, with 13 bases between them. Germline CDR1 and CDR2: MNHNS and SASEGT. CDR3 nucleotides: TGTGCCAGCAGTCTGGGGCTAGGGGCTAATGAAAAACTGTTTTTT. Amino acid sequence: CASSLGLGANEKLFF.

This clonotype was observed many times. The rearrangement uses TRBV19 and TRBJ1-5, with a weak D call TRBD1 (5 bases). The CDR3 sequence is 17 residues long. With 7 bases removed from V and 3 bases from J, the gap between germline ends came to 22 bases. Germline V gene lookup returns CDR1 LNHDA and CDR2 SQIVND (reference sequence). In nucleotides, the CDR3 is TGTGCCAGTACCCCTGGGGGGGGTGTGCAGCCCAATCAGCCCCAGCATTTT. Translating gives CASTPGGGVQPNQPQHF.

This chain joins TRBV20-1 and TRBJ2-3, with TRBD2 matching over 14 bases. V lost 0 bases and J lost 4; bases outside the gene matches: 6. CDR1 is DFQATT, CDR2 SNEGSKA, per germline (reference sequence). This CDR3 is 17 amino acids long. The CDR3 spells CSARDPGLAGVPDTQYF. The CDR3 DNA follows: TGCAGTGCTAGAGATCCGGGACTAGCGGGAGTTCCAGATACGCAGTATTTT.

In this sample, this clonotype turned up a few times. The V gene is TRBV7-9, the J gene TRBJ2-1; 8 bases are a match to TRBD2. The trim removed 3 bases at V and 7 bases at J, leaving 5 bases unmatched. The CDR3 extends over 14 amino acids. From germline, CDR1 is SEHNR and CDR2 FQNEAQ (reference sequence). The CDR3 loop is CASSFGGEGNEQFF. CDR3 sequence (DNA): TGTGCCAGCAGCTTCGGGGGGGAAGGAAATGAGCAGTTCTTC.

About this clonotype: Its ends do not fully match the called genes, so a read error is possible. The rearrangement links TRBV3-1 to TRBJ2-1; 12 nucleotides align to TRBD2. The germline gives CDR1 LGHDT, CDR2 YNNKEL (reference sequence). This CDR3 is built from 16 residues. CDR3 protein: CASSLLAGGRYSEQFF. DNA for the CDR3: TGTGCCAGCAGCCTACTAGCGGGAGGCCGCTACAGTGAGCAGTTCTTC.

The chain links TRBV19 to TRBJ2-7, with a tentative D call TRBD2 (6 bases). V was trimmed by 1 base and J by 3 bases, leaving 13 bases between them. The CDR3 is made up of 15 amino acids. CDR1 and CDR2 (germline): LNHDA, SQIVND (reference sequence). This chain's CDR3 is CASSIVGEASYEQYF. The CDR3 DNA reads TGTGCCAGTAGTATAGTAGGGGAGGCAAGCTACGAGCAGTACTTC.

The chain links TRBV10-3 to TRBJ2-1; 14 bases line up with TRBD2. J lost 9 bases, V lost 6 bases, and 4 bases had no gene match. Per germline, CDR1 ENHRY and CDR2 SYGVKD. This CDR3 has 14 residues. CDR3: CAIRGTSGSSEQFF. The CDR3 DNA is TGTGCCATCAGGGGGACTAGCGGGAGCAGTGAGCAGTTCTTC.

J is TRBJ2-7 and V is TRBV14, with D possibly matching TRBD1 (6 bases). The germline gives CDR1 SGHDN, CDR2 FVKESK. The CDR3 length is 12 residues. Trimming cost V 0 bases and J 10 bases, with 10 bases left between them. Written as DNA, the CDR3 is TGTGCCAGCAGCCAAGATGGGACAACACAGTACTTC. Translation gives CASSQDGTTQYF.

The rearrangement joins TRBV2 to TRBJ2-1; 10 nucleotides agree with TRBD2. The CDR3 consists of 14 residues. V lost 8 bases, J lost 6 bases, and 7 bases stayed unmatched. CDR1 is SNHLY, CDR2 FYNNEI, per germline. In nucleotides, the CDR3 is TGTGCCAGCTCTCCAGCGGGAGGGCCCAATGAGCAGTTCTTC. Protein: CASSPAGGPNEQFF.

The V gene is TRBV29-1, the J gene TRBJ2-1; 9 bases map to TRBD1. Germline V CDR1 and CDR2: SQVTM, ANQGSEA. V was clipped by 4 bases and J by 9 bases; unmatched bases: 7. The CDR3 length is 13 residues. The CDR3 loop is CSVAGTGSGEQFF. DNA for the CDR3: TGCAGCGTTGCCGGGACAGGGTCGGGTGAGCAGTTCTTC.